Listed below are T cell receptor beta chains from one sample, sequenced in a study of sequential checkpoint blockade in melanoma. Profiled with immunoSEQ multiplex PCR; TCRdb holds only in-frame clones, not every one. The sample shows about 40,000 clones, roughly 88% of them seen only once. The material sequenced was CD8+ T cells sorted from blood (inferred from file names), taken from a patient given nivolumab and ipilimumab in sequence. The receptors shown here come from a human donor with melanoma. Both conserved end residues are part of each CDR3. The D gene is left open where the match is weak. Only part of the rows carry a size: once, few, many, or a class if the clone is expanded.

j_gene: TRBJ1-3
d_gene: .
abundance: .
v_gene: TRBV6-6
CDR3aa: CASIEENSGNTIYF
CDR3nt: TGTGCCAGCATCGAGGAAAACTCTGGAAACACCATATATTTT

j_gene: TRBJ2-7
d_gene: .
abundance: .
v_gene: TRBV6-6
CDR3aa: CASRPSGQLSYEQYF
CDR3nt: TGTGCCAGCAGACCGAGCGGGCAATTGTCCTACGAGCAGTACTTC

j_gene: TRBJ1-1
d_gene: .
abundance: .
v_gene: TRBV6-6
CDR3aa: CASSYSKQGADTEAFF
CDR3nt: TGTGCCAGCAGTTACTCGAAACAGGGCGCAGACACTGAAGCTTTCTTT

j_gene: TRBJ2-2
d_gene: .
abundance: .
v_gene: TRBV6-5
CDR3aa: CASSYLLEAGELFF
CDR3nt: TGTGCCAGCAGTTACTTGTTAGAGGCCGGGGAGCTGTTTTTT

j_gene: TRBJ2-5
d_gene: .
abundance: .
v_gene: TRBV7-9
CDR3aa: CASSPSGREETQYF
CDR3nt: TGTGCCAGCAGCCCCTCGGGCAGGGAAGAGACCCAGTACTTC

j_gene: TRBJ1-6
d_gene: TRBD1
abundance: .
v_gene: TRBV5-6
CDR3aa: CASSSKGQGNSPLHF
CDR3nt: TGTGCCAGCAGCTCGAAAGGACAGGGGAACTCACCCCTCCACTTT

j_gene: TRBJ2-5
d_gene: .
abundance: .
v_gene: TRBV27
CDR3aa: CASSPLAASQETQYF
CDR3nt: TGTGCCAGCAGTCCGTTAGCGGCTTCCCAAGAGACCCAGTACTTC

j_gene: TRBJ1-2
d_gene: .
abundance: .
v_gene: TRBV27
CDR3aa: CASSSDRRGANYGYTF
CDR3nt: TGTGCCAGCAGTTCCGACAGGCGTGGGGCTAACTATGGCTACACCTTC

j_gene: TRBJ1-1
d_gene: .
abundance: .
v_gene: TRBV19
CDR3aa: CASRGGGTFF
CDR3nt: TGTGCCAGCCGGGGCGGGGGTACTTTCTTT

j_gene: TRBJ2-1
d_gene: TRBD1
abundance: .
v_gene: TRBV15
CDR3aa: CATSTRDSYNEQFF
CDR3nt: TGTGCCACCAGCACCCGGGACAGCTACAATGAGCAGTTCTTC

j_gene: TRBJ2-1
d_gene: .
abundance: .
v_gene: TRBV9
CDR3aa: CASSARQTEQFF
CDR3nt: TGTGCCAGCAGCGCAAGACAGACTGAGCAGTTCTTC

j_gene: TRBJ2-7
d_gene: .
abundance: .
v_gene: TRBV28
CDR3aa: CASIPDIYSYEQYF
CDR3nt: TGTGCCAGCATCCCTGATATCTACTCCTACGAGCAGTACTTC

j_gene: TRBJ2-7
d_gene: .
abundance: .
v_gene: TRBV29-1
CDR3aa: CSVTTGLISYEQYF
CDR3nt: TGCAGCGTCACGACGGGACTCATCTCCTACGAGCAGTACTTC

j_gene: TRBJ2-5
d_gene: .
abundance: .
v_gene: TRBV7-2
CDR3aa: CASSSNRQGRGETQYF
CDR3nt: TGTGCCAGCAGCTCTAACAGACAGGGTCGGGGGGAGACCCAGTACTTC

j_gene: TRBJ2-5
d_gene: TRBD2
abundance: .
v_gene: TRBV7-2
CDR3aa: CASSYRGLAGGSQETQYF
CDR3nt: TGTGCCAGCAGCTATAGAGGACTAGCGGGAGGCAGCCAAGAGACCCAGTACTTC

j_gene: TRBJ1-1
d_gene: .
abundance: .
v_gene: TRBV11-2
CDR3aa: CAGPGGDEGNTEAFF
CDR3nt: TGTGCCGGCCCGGGGGGGGATGAGGGGAACACTGAAGCTTTCTTT

j_gene: TRBJ1-3
d_gene: .
abundance: .
v_gene: TRBV6-1
CDR3aa: CASSVDRSSGNTIYF
CDR3nt: TGTGCCAGCAGTGTTGACAGAAGCTCTGGAAACACCATATATTTT

j_gene: TRBJ2-5
d_gene: .
abundance: .
v_gene: TRBV9
CDR3aa: CASSTRGSLYQETQYF
CDR3nt: TGTGCCAGCAGCACGAGGGGGAGTCTGTACCAAGAGACCCAGTACTTC

j_gene: TRBJ1-2
d_gene: TRBD1
abundance: few
v_gene: TRBV7-9
CDR3aa: CASSEQGQGASYGYTF
CDR3nt: TGTGCCAGCAGCGAACAGGGACAGGGGGCATCCTATGGCTACACCTTC

j_gene: TRBJ2-1
d_gene: TRBD2
abundance: .
v_gene: TRBV30
CDR3aa: CAWEGLAANEQFF
CDR3nt: TGTGCCTGGGAGGGACTAGCGGCCAATGAGCAGTTCTTC

j_gene: TRBJ2-1
d_gene: .
abundance: .
v_gene: TRBV19
CDR3aa: CASSPGDTYNEQFF
CDR3nt: TGTGCCAGTAGTCCCGGGGACACCTACAATGAGCAGTTCTTC

j_gene: TRBJ2-1
d_gene: TRBD1
abundance: .
v_gene: TRBV18
CDR3aa: CASSPSQGVSYNEQFF
CDR3nt: TGTGCCAGCTCGCCATCACAGGGGGTCTCCTACAATGAGCAGTTCTTC

j_gene: TRBJ2-5
d_gene: .
abundance: .
v_gene: TRBV13
CDR3aa: CASSRSPRTETQYF
CDR3nt: TGTGCCAGCAGCCGAAGCCCGCGCACGGAGACCCAGTACTTC

j_gene: TRBJ2-7
d_gene: TRBD1
abundance: .
v_gene: TRBV28
CDR3aa: CAIIPRTGSRDEQYF
CDR3nt: TGTGCCATCATACCCCGGACAGGGTCTAGGGACGAGCAGTACTTC

j_gene: TRBJ2-2
d_gene: TRBD2
abundance: once
v_gene: TRBV6-1
CDR3aa: CASSEGLTNTGELFF
CDR3nt: TGTGCCAGCAGTGAGGGACTAACGAACACCGGGGAGCTGTTTTTT

j_gene: TRBJ1-3
d_gene: .
abundance: .
v_gene: TRBV9
CDR3aa: CASSVGSGTSGNTIYF
CDR3nt: TGTGCCAGCAGCGTAGGGTCAGGTACCTCTGGAAACACCATATATTTT

j_gene: TRBJ2-7
d_gene: .
abundance: .
v_gene: TRBV5-6
CDR3aa: CASSSSSYEQYF
CDR3nt: TGTGCCAGCAGCTCCAGCTCCTACGAGCAGTACTTC

j_gene: TRBJ1-1
d_gene: .
abundance: .
v_gene: TRBV19
CDR3aa: CASSWTEGIYDTEAFF
CDR3nt: TGTGCCAGTAGTTGGACAGAGGGAATTTACGACACTGAAGCTTTCTTT

j_gene: TRBJ2-1
d_gene: .
abundance: .
v_gene: TRBV10-2
CDR3aa: CASSDQGVSGYNEQFF
CDR3nt: TGCGCCAGCAGTGATCAGGGGGTTAGCGGCTACAATGAGCAGTTCTTC

j_gene: TRBJ2-1
d_gene: TRBD2
abundance: .
v_gene: TRBV25-1
CDR3aa: CASSEYPLGLAGYEQFF
CDR3nt: TGTGCCAGCAGTGAATATCCACTCGGACTAGCGGGATATGAGCAGTTCTTC

j_gene: TRBJ2-6
d_gene: .
abundance: .
v_gene: TRBV11-3
CDR3aa: CASGPGVGANVLTF
CDR3nt: TGTGCCAGCGGGCCGGGGGTTGGGGCCAACGTCCTGACTTTC

j_gene: TRBJ2-5
d_gene: TRBD1
abundance: .
v_gene: TRBV19
CDR3aa: CASSLGTVQETQYF
CDR3nt: TGTGCCAGTAGTCTCGGGACAGTCCAAGAGACCCAGTACTTC

j_gene: TRBJ1-4
d_gene: .
abundance: .
v_gene: TRBV20-1
CDR3aa: CSARTVEKLFF
CDR3nt: TGCAGTGCTAGGACAGTTGAAAAACTGTTTTTT

j_gene: TRBJ1-2
d_gene: .
abundance: .
v_gene: TRBV5-4
CDR3aa: CASSGRGAVYGYTF
CDR3nt: TGTGCCAGCAGCGGGAGGGGCGCAGTATATGGCTACACCTTC

j_gene: TRBJ2-7
d_gene: TRBD1
abundance: once
v_gene: TRBV27
CDR3aa: CASSWGQEYEQYF
CDR3nt: TGTGCCAGCAGTTGGGGACAGGAGTACGAGCAGTACTTC

j_gene: TRBJ1-1
d_gene: TRBD1
abundance: .
v_gene: TRBV15
CDR3aa: CATSRDRQGDAFF
CDR3nt: TGTGCCACCAGCAGAGATCGACAGGGGGACGCTTTCTTT

j_gene: TRBJ1-3
d_gene: .
abundance: .
v_gene: TRBV13
CDR3aa: CASSLRGGIGNTIYF
CDR3nt: TGTGCCAGCAGCTTACGGGGGGGGATAGGAAACACCATATATTTT

j_gene: TRBJ1-1
d_gene: .
abundance: once
v_gene: TRBV19
CDR3aa: CASSTTGNTEAFF
CDR3nt: TGTGCCAGTAGTACGACAGGGAACACTGAAGCTTTCTTT

j_gene: TRBJ2-2
d_gene: .
abundance: .
v_gene: TRBV5-1
CDR3aa: CASTVTGELFF
CDR3nt: TGCGCCAGCACAGTCACCGGGGAGCTGTTTTTT

j_gene: TRBJ2-3
d_gene: TRBD2
abundance: .
v_gene: TRBV11-2
CDR3aa: CASRNGLAGGYDTQYF
CDR3nt: TGTGCCAGCAGGAATGGACTAGCGGGAGGTTACGATACGCAGTATTTT

j_gene: TRBJ1-2
d_gene: TRBD1
abundance: few
v_gene: TRBV9
CDR3aa: CASSGTGLRGYTF
CDR3nt: TGTGCCAGCAGCGGGACAGGGCTGCGTGGCTACACCTTC

j_gene: TRBJ2-2
d_gene: .
abundance: once
v_gene: TRBV4-1
CDR3aa: CASSQGAGANTGELFF
CDR3nt: TGCGCCAGCAGCCAAGGGGCAGGGGCGAACACCGGGGAGCTGTTTTTT

j_gene: TRBJ1-2
d_gene: TRBD1
abundance: .
v_gene: TRBV29-1
CDR3aa: CSVQDRPPNYGYTF
CDR3nt: TGCAGCGTTCAGGACAGGCCTCCGAACTATGGCTACACCTTC

j_gene: TRBJ2-3
d_gene: TRBD2
abundance: once
v_gene: TRBV7-9
CDR3aa: CASSLVSGMGTDTQYF
CDR3nt: TGTGCCAGCAGCTTAGTTAGCGGGATGGGAACAGATACGCAGTATTTT

j_gene: TRBJ2-3
d_gene: TRBD1
abundance: .
v_gene: TRBV27
CDR3aa: CASSPETGGIDTQYF
CDR3nt: TGTGCCAGCAGTCCCGAGACAGGGGGGATAGATACGCAGTATTTT

j_gene: TRBJ2-2
d_gene: TRBD1
abundance: .
v_gene: TRBV2
CDR3aa: CASSGQGTNTGELFF
CDR3nt: TGTGCCAGCAGTGGACAGGGGACGAACACCGGGGAGCTGTTTTTT

j_gene: TRBJ2-7
d_gene: TRBD1
abundance: .
v_gene: TRBV9
CDR3aa: CASSVGTGTYEQYF
CDR3nt: TGTGCCAGCAGCGTAGGGACAGGGACCTACGAGCAGTACTTC

j_gene: TRBJ1-5
d_gene: TRBD1
abundance: .
v_gene: TRBV4-1
CDR3aa: CASSPFGTGGPQPQHF
CDR3nt: TGCGCCAGCAGCCCTTTCGGGACAGGGGGCCCTCAGCCCCAGCATTTT

j_gene: TRBJ2-1
d_gene: TRBD2
abundance: .
v_gene: TRBV13
CDR3aa: CASSLAGGDNEQFF
CDR3nt: TGTGCCAGCAGCCTAGCGGGAGGGGATAATGAGCAGTTCTTC

j_gene: TRBJ2-2
d_gene: TRBD2
abundance: .
v_gene: TRBV29-1
CDR3aa: CSVEIAGGHWAYTGELFF
CDR3nt: TGCAGCGTTGAAATAGCGGGAGGGCATTGGGCATATACCGGGGAGCTGTTTTTT

j_gene: TRBJ2-7
d_gene: TRBD1
abundance: .
v_gene: TRBV7-9
CDR3aa: CASSSPPQGAYEQYF
CDR3nt: TGTGCCAGCAGCTCCCCCCCCCAGGGGGCATACGAGCAGTACTTC

j_gene: TRBJ2-1
d_gene: .
abundance: .
v_gene: TRBV15
CDR3aa: CATSREGQGGPSQYEQFF
CDR3nt: TGTGCCACCAGCAGAGAGGGGCAGGGGGGCCCGTCCCAATATGAGCAGTTCTTC

j_gene: TRBJ2-4
d_gene: .
abundance: .
v_gene: TRBV14
CDR3aa: CASSQDRIQYF
CDR3nt: TGTGCCAGCAGCCAAGATCGGATTCAGTACTTC

j_gene: TRBJ2-7
d_gene: TRBD2
abundance: once
v_gene: TRBV7-2
CDR3aa: CASSLVVAGGYEQYF
CDR3nt: TGTGCCAGCAGCTTAGTGGTAGCGGGAGGGTACGAGCAGTACTTC